The 8 T cell receptor beta chains below come from one sample, sequenced in a study of regulatory T cells in long-lasting Graves disease. Time point reported: persistent/refractory GD, antithyroid drugs over 5 years with positive TRAb. There was RNA extracted from PBMCs, and the TCR library was made from it. Libraries of TCR beta came from iRepertoire HTBI primers plus Arm-PCR of CDR3 regions. MiXCR, run by TCRdb on the multiplex PCR reads, gives a single entry per CDR3 protein. The data contain 700,000 or so distinct CDR3 sequences, approximately 29% of them singletons. The sample in question was peripheral blood mononuclear cells (PBMCs), obtained when the disease was refractory, from a patient treated with antithyroid drugs. These receptors were collected from a female donor with Graves disease.

This clonotype has more than one count but fewer than ten. V usage is TRBV7-9 and J usage is TRBJ1-2; 10 bases map to TRBD1. Germline lookup yields CDR1 SEHNR and CDR2 FQNEAQ (reference sequence). The V gene end was trimmed by 6 bases and the J gene end by 5 bases; junction bases not matched to a gene: 6. The CDR3 totals 14 residues. The chain's CDR3 is CASRRGTGEYGYTF. CDR3 in DNA: TGTGCCAGCAGGCGGGGGACAGGGGAATATGGCTACACCTTC.

This clonotype was recorded at least ten times. A junction boundary mismatches the germline segment, possibly from a read error. The V gene is TRBV5-1, the J gene TRBJ1-1; D may be TRBD1 (5 bases). The germline CDR1 and CDR2 sequences are SGHRS and YFSETQ. This CDR3 has 14 residues. CDR3 in DNA: TGTGCCAGCAGTCTCGGGACGCCCGGTACTGAAGCTTTCTTT. It translates to CASSLGTPGTEAFF.

V and J are TRBV5-1 and TRBJ2-7; TRBD1 aligns across 12 bases. The CDR3 has 15 residues. The germline gives CDR1 SGHRS, CDR2 YFSETQ. Germline trimming cut 4 bases from V and 5 bases from J; bases unmatched to any gene: 7. In nucleotides, the CDR3 is TGCGCCAGCAGCGGGGGACAGGGGGCGCGGAACGAGCAGTACTTC. Residues: CASSGGQGARNEQYF.

The rearrangement links TRBV6-2 or TRBV6-3 to TRBJ2-5, with D perhaps TRBD1 or TRBD2 (6 bases each). V lost 2 bases and J lost 5, with 9 bases in between. The CDR3 extends over 13 amino acids. The germline V gene encodes CDR1 MNHEY and CDR2 SVGEGT. This chain's CDR3 is CASSYRGDETQYF. The CDR3 DNA reads as TGTGCCAGCAGTTACAGGGGGGACGAGACCCAGTACTTC.

This clonotype was seen only a few times. V and J are TRBV12-3 or TRBV12-4 and TRBJ2-7; no clear D gene. V was trimmed by 3 bases and J by 5 bases, leaving 14 bases between them. The CDR3 contains 14 residues. CDR3 protein: CASSLLGGPDEQYF. In nucleotides, the CDR3 is TGTGCCAGCAGTTTGCTGGGCGGCCCTGACGAGCAGTACTTC.

This rearrangement joins TRBV29-1 to TRBJ1-1, with TRBD1 matching over 7 bases. The CDR3 is made up of 11 amino acids. From germline, CDR1 is SQVTM and CDR2 ANQGSEA. V dropped 4 bases and J dropped 4; count of bases not matched to a gene: 0. CDR3 protein: CSVGTGTEAFF. The CDR3 DNA reads TGCAGCGTTGGGACAGGCACTGAAGCTTTCTTT.

J is TRBJ2-2 and V is TRBV30, with no clear D. Germline-derived CDR1 and CDR2 are GTSNPN and SVGIG (reference sequence). The CDR3 loop spans 11 amino acids. V lost 4 bases, J lost 4 bases, and 4 bases lay in between. As DNA, the CDR3 is TGTGCCTGGACAGCCACCGGGGAGCTGTTTTTT. Its translation: CAWTATGELFF.

The table lists this clonotype with a few counts. CDR3 bases: TGTGCCAGCAGTTCAAGGGGAAATGAAAAACTGTTTTTT. Amino acids: CASSSRGNEKLFF. The J gene is TRBJ1-4, the V gene TRBV12-3 or TRBV12-4; perhaps TRBD1 as D (5 bases). With 4 bases removed from V and 5 bases from J, the gap between germline ends came to 8 bases. The CDR3 has 13 amino acids.